This passage covers 22 T cell receptor beta chains from one sample sequenced in a study of blood T cell repertoires in COVID-19. Libraries were prepared by immunoSEQ multiplex PCR; TCRdb keeps only in-frame clonotypes and omits some of them. The data show around 130,000 clones, less than 85% seen once. The specimen sequenced was peripheral blood. These receptors were taken from a woman aged 80 or older with acute or convalescent COVID-19.

The V and J genes are TRBV7-2 and TRBJ1-2; maybe TRBD1 (6 bases). Germline lookup yields CDR1 SGHTA and CDR2 FQGNSA. This CDR3 is 11 amino acids long. V was cut by 6 bases and J by 7 bases, with 9 bases left in between. CDR3 region: CASRAGVGYTF. The CDR3 region has the DNA TGTGCCAGCAGAGCAGGGGTTGGCTACACCTTC.

The chain recombines TRBV30 with TRBJ2-1; the match to TRBD2 covers 8 bases. The trim removed 2 bases at V and 5 bases at J, leaving 5 bases unmatched. CDR3 size: 14 residues. Germline values: CDR1 GTSNPN, CDR2 SVGIG (reference sequence). The CDR3 loop is CAWSPGLADNEQFF. The CDR3, as DNA: TGTGCCTGGAGTCCAGGACTAGCAGACAATGAGCAGTTCTTC.

The chain employs TRBV19 and TRBJ1-3; D might be TRBD1 (6 bases). Germline V CDR1 and CDR2: LNHDA, SQIVND (reference sequence). The CDR3 has 17 amino acids. V lost 10 bases and J 2 bases, leaving 24 bases between the germline ends. CDR3 sequence reads: CATTRFRGGEAGNTIYF. CDR3 nucleotide sequence: TGTGCCACCACCCGGTTTAGGGGGGGTGAGGCTGGAAACACCATATATTTT.

The rearrangement joins TRBV6-2 or TRBV6-3 to TRBJ2-3; D possibly corresponds to TRBD1 (5 bases). The CDR3 has 14 amino acids. Per germline, CDR1 MNHEY and CDR2 SVGEGT. V was pared by 4 bases and J by 4 bases, with 12 bases between. CDR3 loop: CASSLPPRADTQYF. For the CDR3, the DNA is TGTGCCAGCAGTTTACCCCCCAGGGCAGATACGCAGTATTTT.

This chain links TRBV11-2 with TRBJ2-7; perhaps TRBD1 as D (5 bases). V was trimmed by 1 base and J by 0 bases, leaving 10 bases between them. Per the germline V gene, CDR1 is SGHAT and CDR2 is FQNNGV. The CDR3 is 15 residues long. The CDR3 region has the DNA TGTGCCAGCAGCTTAGGGGCAGGGCCCTCCTACGAGCAGTACTTC. This gives the protein CASSLGAGPSYEQYF.

CDR3: CASSQDRGDQPQHF. The CDR3 nucleotides are TGCGCCAGCAGCCAAGATCGCGGGGATCAGCCCCAGCATTTT. The chain couples TRBV4-1 to TRBJ1-5; no clear D. V was shortened by 0 bases and J by 5 bases, with 8 bases between the two germline ends. The CDR3 sequence is 14 residues long. The V gene's germline CDR1 is MGHRA and CDR2 YSYEKL.

The V gene is TRBV6-2 or TRBV6-3, the J gene TRBJ2-7; 10 nucleotides align to TRBD2. Losses at the gene ends were 0 bases for V and 4 bases for J; bases not matched to a gene: 6. Germline CDR1 and CDR2: MNHEY and SVGEGT. This CDR3 region has 16 residues. CDR3 sequence reads: CASSYSILAGVYEQYF. For the CDR3, the DNA is TGTGCCAGCAGTTACTCGATTCTAGCGGGGGTGTACGAGCAGTACTTC.

The chain has TRBV10-1 and TRBJ2-7, with 8 bases matching TRBD1. Germline values: CDR1 WNHNN, CDR2 SYGVQD (reference sequence). The CDR3 extends over 15 amino acids. The V and J ends lost 2 bases and 3 bases, in that order; junction bases with no gene match: 6. The DNA for the CDR3 is TGCGCCAGCAGTGAGGGACAGGGCTCGGTCTACGAGCAGTACTTC. It yields the protein CASSEGQGSVYEQYF.

The V call is TRBV27, the J call TRBJ1-4, with 8 bases fitting TRBD1. Germline CDR1 is MNHEY and CDR2 is SMNVEV (reference sequence). V lost 6 bases and J lost 11; bases outside the gene matches: 20. The CDR3 runs 17 residues. CDR3 sequence reads: CASRPRLPGGARDKLFF. The CDR3 DNA reads TGTGCCAGCAGGCCAAGATTGCCAGGGGGCGCAAGGGATAAACTGTTTTTT. Looking up the rest from reference TRBV27 and TRBJ1-4 gives the full variable domain: EAQVTQNPRYLITVTGKKLTVTCSQNMNHEYMSWYRQDPGLGLRQIYYSMNVEVTDKGDVPEGYKVSRKEKRNFPLILESPSPNQTSLYFCASRPRLPGGARDKLFFGSGTQLSVL.

The chain is built from TRBV25-1 and TRBJ2-1; D unclear. Trimming shortened V by 4 bases and J by 3 bases, and 4 bases separated the two germline ends. The CDR3 is made up of 12 amino acids. Germline V gives CDR1 MGHDK, CDR2 SYGVNS. DNA of the CDR3: TGTGCCAGCAGTGCCTACTACAATGAGCAGTTCTTC. Translation: CASSAYYNEQFF. The whole variable domain, filled in from reference TRBV25-1 and TRBJ2-1, reads EADIYQTPRYLVIGTGKKITLECSQTMGHDKMYWYQQDPGMELHLIHYSYGVNSTEKGDLSSESTVSRIRTEHFPLTLESARPSHTSQYLCASSAYYNEQFFGPGTRLTVL.

The rearrangement links TRBV29-1 to TRBJ1-2, with D perhaps TRBD1 (6 bases). The CDR3 contains 13 residues. Looked up from germline, CDR1 is SQVTM and CDR2 is ANQGSEA. V was shortened by 3 bases and J by 3 bases, with 11 bases between the two germline ends. This CDR3 is CSVESGEHYGYTF. The CDR3 DNA sequence: TGCAGCGTTGAGTCAGGGGAGCACTATGGCTACACCTTC. The whole variable domain, filled in from reference TRBV29-1 and TRBJ1-2, reads SAVISQKPSRDICQRGTSLTIQCQVDSQVTMMFWYRQQPGQSLTLIATANQGSEATYESGFVIDKFPISRPNLTFSTLTVSNMSPEDSSIYLCSVESGEHYGYTFGSGTRLTVV.

This clone has just a few counts. The rearrangement joins TRBV5-4 to TRBJ2-2; 8 bases agree with TRBD2. The germline gives CDR1 SGHNT, CDR2 YYREEE (reference sequence). This CDR3 region has 15 residues. V lost 4 bases and J lost 0; bases outside the gene matches: 2. CDR3 DNA: TGTGCCAGCAGCGCGGGACTAGCGAACACCGGGGAGCTGTTTTTT. Translation: CASSAGLANTGELFF.

The J gene is TRBJ2-3, the V gene TRBV6-6, with D perhaps matching TRBD2 (6 bases). With 7 bases removed from V and 6 bases from J, the gap between germline ends came to 20 bases. Germline CDR1 and CDR2: MNHNY and SVGAGI (reference sequence). There are 15 residues in the CDR3. CDR3 sequence reads: CASTLEGSNSDTQYF. The DNA for the CDR3 is TGTGCCAGCACCTTGGAGGGATCAAATTCCGATACGCAGTATTTT.

The V and J genes are TRBV27 and TRBJ1-1; D may be TRBD1 (6 bases). Looked up from germline, CDR1 is MNHEY and CDR2 is SMNVEV (reference sequence). V lost 5 bases to trimming and J lost 1 base, with 26 bases between them. The CDR3 extends over 19 amino acids. The CDR3 spells CASSQLLARGHRSNTEAFF. DNA for the CDR3: TGTGCCAGCAGTCAACTCCTGGCCAGGGGACACCGATCGAACACTGAAGCTTTCTTT.

The rearrangement joins TRBV10-3 to TRBJ2-3, with a weak D call TRBD1 (5 bases). Deletions cut 6 bases from V and 7 bases from J, with 20 bases between. CDR3 length: 15 residues. Germline assignment: CDR1 ENHRY and CDR2 SYGVKD. The CDR3 sequence is CAISKGVTDDNTQYF. As DNA, the CDR3 is TGTGCCATCAGCAAAGGGGTGACAGATGATAATACGCAGTATTTT.

V is TRBV12-3 or TRBV12-4 and J is TRBJ2-2; possible D gene TRBD2, 5 bases. V lost 7 bases and J 8 bases, leaving 11 bases between the germline ends. The CDR3 has 12 residues. The CDR3 loop is CASTRSGGELFF. CDR3 coding DNA: TGTGCCAGCACCCGTTCGGGGGGGGAGCTGTTTTTT.

This clone came up once. The CDR3 nucleotides read TGTGCCAGCAGCTTAAGACTAGCGCCCGGCACAGATACGCAGTATTTT. Encoded protein: CASSLRLAPGTDTQYF. V is TRBV7-2 and J is TRBJ2-3; 8 bases are shared with TRBD2. The CDR3 loop spans 16 amino acids. The germline V gene has CDR1 SGHTA and CDR2 FQGNSA. The V gene end was trimmed by 2 bases and the J gene end by 1 base; junction bases not matched to a gene: 5. The whole variable domain, remainder taken from reference TRBV7-2 and TRBJ2-3, is GAGVSQSPSNKVTEKGKDVELRCDPISGHTALYWYRQSLGQGLEFLIYFQGNSAPDKSGLPSDRFSAERTGGSVSTLTIQRTQQEDSAVYLCASSLRLAPGTDTQYFGPGTRLTVL.

In this sample, this clone turned up a few times. This sequence joins TRBV9 and TRBJ1-3; D perhaps matches TRBD1 (5 bases). Between the trimmed V and J ends, which lost 1 base and 0 bases, there was a span of 14 bases. Germline CDR1 reads SGDLS; CDR2 reads YYNGEE. The CDR3 length is 17 residues. CDR3: CASSVRDSRASGNTIYF. CDR3 coding DNA: TGTGCCAGCAGCGTACGTGACAGCCGGGCCTCTGGAAACACCATATATTTT.

The chain recombines TRBV2 with TRBJ1-5, with 10 bases fitting TRBD1. The ends lost 5 bases at V and 8 bases at J; junction bases unmatched: 6. Per germline, CDR1 SNHLY and CDR2 FYNNEI. The CDR3 extends over 14 amino acids. The CDR3 nucleotides read TGTGCCAGCAGTCGGGACAGGGGTATTAAGCCCCAGCATTTT. Encoded protein: CASSRDRGIKPQHF.

This rearrangement joins TRBV20-1 to TRBJ2-7; D not resolved. The CDR3 runs to 12 residues. The germline gives CDR1 DFQATT, CDR2 SNEGSKA (reference sequence). The V gene lost 3 bases and the J gene lost 0 bases, with 6 bases spanning the gap. The CDR3 DNA is TGCAGTGCTAGTATGGCCTCCTACGAGCAGTACTTC. Translation: CSASMASYEQYF.

This clone was observed a few times. The V call is TRBV11-2, the J call TRBJ1-4; the D gene is possibly TRBD1 (5 bases). CDR3 length equals 14 residues. The germline CDR1 and CDR2 sequences are SGHAT and FQNNGV. Between the trimmed V and J ends, which lost 5 bases and 4 bases, there was a span of 11 bases. Written as DNA, the CDR3 is TGTGCCAGCAGCGAAGACAGATTTAATGAAAAACTGTTTTTT. As protein: CASSEDRFNEKLFF.

The V gene is TRBV7-9, the J gene TRBJ2-3; TRBD1 agrees at 8 bases. The CDR3 spans 16 residues. V shed 5 bases and J 2 bases; nucleotides not matched to a gene: 9. Germline CDR1 SEHNR, CDR2 FQNEAQ (reference sequence). As DNA, the CDR3 is TGTGCCAGCAGCCGCCTAGGGACAGGAGTCACAGATACGCAGTATTTT. Amino acids: CASSRLGTGVTDTQYF.